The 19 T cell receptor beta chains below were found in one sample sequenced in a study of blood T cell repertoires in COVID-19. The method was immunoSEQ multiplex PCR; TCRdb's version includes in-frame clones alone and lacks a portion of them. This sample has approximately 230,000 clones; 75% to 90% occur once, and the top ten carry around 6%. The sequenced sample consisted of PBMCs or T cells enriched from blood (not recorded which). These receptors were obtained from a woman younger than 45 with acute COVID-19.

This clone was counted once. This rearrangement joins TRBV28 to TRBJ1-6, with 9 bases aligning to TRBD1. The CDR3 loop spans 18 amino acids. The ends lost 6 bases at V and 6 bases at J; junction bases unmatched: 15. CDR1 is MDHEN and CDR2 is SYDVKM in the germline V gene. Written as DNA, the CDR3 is TGTGCCAGCAGCCTCCTCGAGGGACAGGGTATGCGTAATTCACCCCTCCACTTT. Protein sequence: CASSLLEGQGMRNSPLHF.

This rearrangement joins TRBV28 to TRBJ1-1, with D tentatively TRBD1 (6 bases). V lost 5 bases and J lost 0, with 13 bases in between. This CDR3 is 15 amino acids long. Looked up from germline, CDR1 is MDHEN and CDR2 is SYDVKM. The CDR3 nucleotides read TGTGCCAGCAGTCTAGGGGGACACCTGAACACTGAAGCTTTCTTT. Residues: CASSLGGHLNTEAFF.

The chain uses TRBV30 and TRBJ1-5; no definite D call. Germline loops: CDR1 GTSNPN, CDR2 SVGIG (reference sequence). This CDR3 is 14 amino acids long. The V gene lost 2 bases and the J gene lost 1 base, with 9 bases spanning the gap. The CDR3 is CAWSTRSSNQPQHF. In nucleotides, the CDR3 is TGTGCCTGGAGTACGAGATCGAGCAATCAGCCCCAGCATTTT.

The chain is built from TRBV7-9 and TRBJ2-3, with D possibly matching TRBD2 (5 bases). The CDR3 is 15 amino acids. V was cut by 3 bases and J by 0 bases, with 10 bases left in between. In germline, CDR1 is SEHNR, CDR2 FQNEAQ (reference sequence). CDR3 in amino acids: CASSFFAGSTDTQYF. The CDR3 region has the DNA TGTGCCAGCAGCTTTTTCGCGGGTAGCACAGATACGCAGTATTTT.

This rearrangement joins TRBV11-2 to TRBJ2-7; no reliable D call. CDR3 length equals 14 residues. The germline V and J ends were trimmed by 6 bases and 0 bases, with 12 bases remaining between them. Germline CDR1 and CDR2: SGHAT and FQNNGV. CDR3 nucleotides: TGTGCCAGCAGAAAAGAGAGTATCTCCTACGAGCAGTACTTC. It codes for CASRKESISYEQYF. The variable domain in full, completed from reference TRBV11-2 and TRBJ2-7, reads EAGVAQSPRYKIIEKRQSVAFWCNPISGHATLYWYQQILGQGPKLLIQFQNNGVVDDSQLPKDRFSAERLKGVDSTLKIQPAKLEDSAVYLCASRKESISYEQYFGPGTRLTVT.

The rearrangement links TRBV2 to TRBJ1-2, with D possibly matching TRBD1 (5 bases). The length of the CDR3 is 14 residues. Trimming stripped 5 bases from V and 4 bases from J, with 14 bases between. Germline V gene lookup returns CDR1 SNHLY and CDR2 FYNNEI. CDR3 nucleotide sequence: TGTGCCAGCAGTCCGGACACCGAAAGCTATGGCTACACCTTC. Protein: CASSPDTESYGYTF.

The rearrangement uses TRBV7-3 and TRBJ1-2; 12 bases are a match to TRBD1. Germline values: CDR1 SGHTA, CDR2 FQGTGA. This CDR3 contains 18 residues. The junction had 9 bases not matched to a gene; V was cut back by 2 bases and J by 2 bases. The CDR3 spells CASSLLRDRGRLNYGYTF. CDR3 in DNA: TGTGCCAGCAGCTTACTAAGGGACAGGGGGCGTCTAAACTATGGCTACACCTTC.

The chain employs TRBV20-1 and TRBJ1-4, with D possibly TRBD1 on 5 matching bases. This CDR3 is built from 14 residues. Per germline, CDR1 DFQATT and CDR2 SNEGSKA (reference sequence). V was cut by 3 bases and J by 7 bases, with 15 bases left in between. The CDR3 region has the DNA TGCAGTGCTAGTACTTCGACAGCGATTGAAAAACTGTTTTTT. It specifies CSASTSTAIEKLFF.

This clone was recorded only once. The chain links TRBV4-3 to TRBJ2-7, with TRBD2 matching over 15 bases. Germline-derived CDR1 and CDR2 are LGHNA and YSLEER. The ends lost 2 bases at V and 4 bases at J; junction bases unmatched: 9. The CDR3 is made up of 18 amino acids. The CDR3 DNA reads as TGCGCCAGCAGCCAAAGCGGCTTAGGACTAGCGGGAGGGTACGAGCAGTACTTC. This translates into CASSQSGLGLAGGYEQYF.

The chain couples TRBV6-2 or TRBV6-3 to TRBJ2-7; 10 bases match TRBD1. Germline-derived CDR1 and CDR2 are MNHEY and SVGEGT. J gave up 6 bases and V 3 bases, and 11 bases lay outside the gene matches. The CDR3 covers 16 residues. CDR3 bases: TGTGCCAGCAGTTATGACAGGGGGCGACTGCCGTGCGAGCAGTACTTC. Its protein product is CASSYDRGRLPCEQYF.

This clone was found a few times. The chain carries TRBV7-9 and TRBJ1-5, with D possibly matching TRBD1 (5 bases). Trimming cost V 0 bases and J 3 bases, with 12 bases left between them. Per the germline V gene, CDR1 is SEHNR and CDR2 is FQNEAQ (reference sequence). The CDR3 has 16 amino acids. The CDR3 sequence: CASSLAQGVSNQPQHF. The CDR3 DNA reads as TGTGCCAGCAGCTTAGCGCAAGGGGTCTCCAATCAGCCCCAGCATTTT. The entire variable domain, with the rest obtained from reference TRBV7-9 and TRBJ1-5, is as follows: DTGVSQNPRHKITKRGQNVTFRCDPISEHNRLYWYRQTLGQGPEFLTYFQNEAQLEKSRLLSDRFSAERPKGSFSTLEIQRTEQGDSAMYLCASSLAQGVSNQPQHFGDGTRLSIL.

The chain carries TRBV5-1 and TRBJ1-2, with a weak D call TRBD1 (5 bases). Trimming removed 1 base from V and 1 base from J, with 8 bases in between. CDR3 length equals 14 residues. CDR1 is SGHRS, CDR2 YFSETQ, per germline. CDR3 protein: CASSLFQGNYGYTF. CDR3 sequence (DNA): TGCGCCAGCAGCTTGTTCCAGGGTAACTATGGCTACACCTTC.

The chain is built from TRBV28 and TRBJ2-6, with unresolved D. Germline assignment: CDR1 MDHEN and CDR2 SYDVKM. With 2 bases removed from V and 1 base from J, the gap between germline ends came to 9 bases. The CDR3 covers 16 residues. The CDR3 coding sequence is TGTGCCAGCAGTTTAATTCGCGGATCTGGGGCCAACGTCCTGACTTTC. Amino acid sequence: CASSLIRGSGANVLTF.

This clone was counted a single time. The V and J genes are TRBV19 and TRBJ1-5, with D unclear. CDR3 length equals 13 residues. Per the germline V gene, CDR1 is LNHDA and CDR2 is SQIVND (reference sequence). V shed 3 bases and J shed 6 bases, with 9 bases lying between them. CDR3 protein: CASSMAGGQPQHF. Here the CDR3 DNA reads TGTGCCAGTAGTATGGCAGGTGGTCAGCCCCAGCATTTT.

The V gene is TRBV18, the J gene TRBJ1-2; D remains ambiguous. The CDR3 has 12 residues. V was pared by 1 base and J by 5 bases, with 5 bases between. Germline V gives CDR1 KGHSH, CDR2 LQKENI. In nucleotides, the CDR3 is TGTGCCAGCTCACCACGCGATTATGGCTACACCTTC. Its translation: CASSPRDYGYTF.

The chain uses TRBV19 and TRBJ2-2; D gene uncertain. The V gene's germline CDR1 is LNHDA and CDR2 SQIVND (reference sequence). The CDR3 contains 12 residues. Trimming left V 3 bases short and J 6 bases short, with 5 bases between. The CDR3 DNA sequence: TGTGCCAGTAGTATCCGTGCCGGGGAGCTGTTTTTT. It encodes CASSIRAGELFF.

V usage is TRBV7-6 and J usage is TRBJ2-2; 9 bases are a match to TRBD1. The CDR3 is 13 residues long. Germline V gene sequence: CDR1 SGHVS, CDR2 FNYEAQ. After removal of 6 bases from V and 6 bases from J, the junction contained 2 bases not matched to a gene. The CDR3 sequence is CASSRTGAGELFF. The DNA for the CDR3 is TGTGCCAGCAGTAGGACAGGGGCCGGGGAGCTGTTTTTT.

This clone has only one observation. CDR3 loop: CASSFDSHWNSPLHF. The CDR3 nucleotides are TGCGCCAGCAGCTTCGACAGCCACTGGAATTCACCCCTCCACTTT. The chain couples TRBV5-1 to TRBJ1-6, with TRBD1 as a possible D gene (5 bases). Germline lookup yields CDR1 SGHRS and CDR2 YFSETQ. The CDR3 is 15 residues long. Trimming shortened V by 2 bases and J by 7 bases, and 13 bases separated the two germline ends.

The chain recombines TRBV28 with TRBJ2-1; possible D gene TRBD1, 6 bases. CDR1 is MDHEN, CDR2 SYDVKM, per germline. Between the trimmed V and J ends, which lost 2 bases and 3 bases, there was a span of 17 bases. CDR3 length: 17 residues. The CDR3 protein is CASSLEPGQHFYNEQFF. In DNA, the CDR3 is TGTGCCAGCAGTTTAGAACCCGGACAGCACTTCTACAATGAGCAGTTCTTC. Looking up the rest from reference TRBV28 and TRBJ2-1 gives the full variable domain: DVKVTQSSRYLVKRTGEKVFLECVQDMDHENMFWYRQDPGLGLRLIYFSYDVKMKEKGDIPEGYSVSREKKERFSLILESASTNQTSMYLCASSLEPGQHFYNEQFFGPGTRLTVL.